A single sample is the source of the 31 T cell receptor beta chains below, sequenced in a study of T cells in Graves' hyperthyroidism and ophthalmopathy. TCR beta CDR3 regions were amplified from RNA transcripts. HTBI primers were employed in a first-round RT-PCR of the TCR CDR3. TCRdb fed the multiplex PCR reads into MiXCR, producing one record per CDR3 protein. The profile shows 450,000 to 500,000 distinct CDR3 sequences, less than 25% of them singletons. The sample consisted of blood. The receptors here all came from a woman between 65 and 79 years old with Graves' ophthalmopathy.

This clonotype was picked up a small number of times. The chain combines TRBV20-1 with TRBJ2-7; 7 bases are a match to TRBD2. The CDR3 sequence is 15 residues long. V was pared by 0 bases and J by 3 bases, with 8 bases of the junction left unmatched. Germline CDR1 and CDR2: DFQATT and SNEGSKA (reference sequence). CDR3 protein: CSARDRTSVYYEQYF. The CDR3 DNA is TGCAGTGCTAGAGATCGAACTAGCGTATACTACGAGCAGTACTTC.

This clonotype appeared a few times. The V gene is TRBV5-1, the J gene TRBJ1-3; D unresolved. The germline gives CDR1 SGHRS, CDR2 YFSETQ. V lost 6 bases and J 0 bases, leaving 16 bases between the germline ends. CDR3 length: 16 amino acids. CDR3 nucleotides: TGCGCCAGCACCGAGGACCCTGGATCCTCTGGAAACACCATATATTTT. Translated, it gives CASTEDPGSSGNTIYF.

This chain connects TRBV27 to TRBJ1-1, with a weak D call TRBD1 (5 bases). CDR1 and CDR2 from the germline V gene are MNHEY and SMNVEV (reference sequence). The CDR3 runs 14 residues. Trimming stripped 3 bases from V and 4 bases from J, with 12 bases between. The CDR3 region is CASSLISGATEAFF. DNA for the CDR3: TGTGCCAGCAGTTTGATTAGCGGGGCCACTGAAGCTTTCTTT.

This clonotype appeared many times. V is TRBV20-1 and J is TRBJ2-5; 7 bases are a match to TRBD2. V lost 1 base and J lost 4; bases outside the gene matches: 3. Germline V gene data show CDR1 as DFQATT and CDR2 as SNEGSKA (reference sequence). The CDR3 contains 13 residues. The CDR3 DNA sequence: TGCAGTGCTAGAGGGGGAGGGAGAGAGACCCAGTACTTC. Translation gives CSARGGGRETQYF.

This clonotype was picked up many times. The V gene is TRBV12-3 or TRBV12-4, the J gene TRBJ1-5; no definite D call. Trimming left V 2 bases short and J 0 bases short, with 5 bases between. The CDR3 runs 14 residues. The CDR3 DNA is TGTGCCAGCAGTTTACTGGGTAGCAATCAGCCCCAGCATTTT. Its translation is CASSLLGSNQPQHF.

This clonotype has ten or more counts. This chain links TRBV2 with TRBJ2-7; 9 bases agree with TRBD2. V was clipped by 5 bases and J by 6 bases; unmatched bases: 17. The CDR3 extends over 17 amino acids. The germline CDR1 and CDR2 sequences are SNHLY and FYNNEI. CDR3 sequence reads: CASSFLRGGRDPLEQYF. The DNA for the CDR3 is TGTGCCAGCAGTTTCCTTCGGGGCGGGAGGGACCCTCTCGAGCAGTACTTC.

The J gene is TRBJ2-1, the V gene TRBV12-3 or TRBV12-4, with D perhaps matching TRBD2 (6 bases). The CDR3 totals 15 residues. The ends were cut back, 3 bases at V and 3 bases at J, with 12 bases in the middle. As DNA, the CDR3 is TGTGCCAGCAGTTTCGGAGGGCTTTTCTACAATGAGCAGTTCTTC. It encodes CASSFGGLFYNEQFF.

This clonotype has just a few counts. The chain uses TRBV4-2 and TRBJ2-4; D is unclear. The germline V and J ends were trimmed by 0 bases and 2 bases, with 5 bases remaining between them. Germline V gene data show CDR1 as LGHNA and CDR2 as YNFKEQ. The CDR3 has 14 residues. For the CDR3, the DNA is TGTGCCAGCAGCCAAGATAGGACCAAAAACATTCAGTACTTC. Protein product: CASSQDRTKNIQYF.

This clonotype has a handful of counts. The chain is built from TRBV28 and TRBJ1-2; D is ambiguous. V was clipped by 7 bases and J by 0 bases, with 15 bases between them. The CDR3 is made up of 15 amino acids. Germline loops: CDR1 MDHEN, CDR2 SYDVKM. CDR3 residues: CASKIGHRSNYGYTF. The CDR3 DNA reads as TGTGCCAGCAAAATAGGGCATCGGTCTAACTATGGCTACACCTTC.

This clonotype was recorded many times. This chain connects TRBV5-1 to TRBJ2-1; D call uncertain. Germline V lookup: CDR1 SGHRS, CDR2 YFSETQ. The CDR3 length is 12 residues. V lost 0 bases to trimming and J lost 10 bases, with 8 bases between them. The CDR3 spells CASSLAGNEQFF. The CDR3 coding sequence is TGCGCCAGCAGCTTGGCCGGCAACGAGCAGTTCTTC.

Points on this clonotype: Just one base apart from a much larger clone, this may be a read error. The chain couples TRBV28 to TRBJ2-3, with 11 bases identical to TRBD1. Germline CDR1 and CDR2: MDHEN and SYDVKM. The CDR3 runs 14 residues. CDR3 loop: CAGSLDRGRNTQYF. Here the CDR3 DNA reads TGTGCCGGCAGTTTGGACAGGGGGCGAAATACGCAGTATTTT.

The sample holds many counts of this clonotype. This chain joins TRBV6-1 and TRBJ1-1; D unclear. Germline assignment: CDR1 MNHNS and CDR2 SASEGT. The CDR3 is made up of 15 amino acids. Trimming shortened V by 6 bases and J by 1 base, and 15 bases separated the two germline ends. The CDR3 sequence: CASSINLGKNTEAFF. The CDR3 DNA is TGTGCCAGCAGCATTAACCTCGGGAAGAACACTGAAGCTTTCTTT.

This clonotype appeared a single time. The V gene is TRBV5-1, the J gene TRBJ2-2, with TRBD2 identical over 7 bases. CDR1 and CDR2 (germline): SGHRS, YFSETQ. V lost 2 bases to trimming and J lost 7 bases; unmatched junction nucleotides: 11. The CDR3 runs to 16 residues. The CDR3 region has the DNA TGCGCCAGCAGCTTCACTAGCGACACTACACTCGGGGAGCTGTTTTTT. Translated, it gives CASSFTSDTTLGELFF.

This clonotype showed up just a few times. V is TRBV27 and J is TRBJ2-1; perhaps D is TRBD1 or TRBD2 (5 bases each). The germline V and J ends were trimmed by 6 bases and 0 bases, with 9 bases remaining between them. In germline, CDR1 is MNHEY, CDR2 SMNVEV (reference sequence). There are 14 residues in the CDR3. CDR3 bases: TGTGCCAGCAGGAGGGACCTCTCCTACAATGAGCAGTTCTTC. It translates to CASRRDLSYNEQFF.

This clonotype was picked up a small number of times. The rearrangement uses TRBV12-3 or TRBV12-4 and TRBJ2-2; no clear D. The CDR3 has 15 residues. V was pared by 0 bases and J by 4 bases, with 9 bases between. This CDR3 reads CASSLAQASTGELFF. In DNA, the CDR3 is TGTGCCAGCAGTTTAGCGCAAGCGAGCACCGGGGAGCTGTTTTTT.

The chain is built from TRBV7-2 and TRBJ2-1; unclear D gene. CDR1 is SGHTA, CDR2 FQGNSA, per germline. Trimming left V 2 bases short and J 1 base short, with 9 bases between. The CDR3 has 15 amino acids. DNA of the CDR3: TGTGCCAGCAGCTTAAGCCGGCTATCCTACAATGAGCAGTTCTTC. Translation: CASSLSRLSYNEQFF.

This clonotype was detected ten times or more. This chain links TRBV11-2 with TRBJ1-4; D remains ambiguous. The CDR3 length is 15 residues. The germline V gene encodes CDR1 SGHAT and CDR2 FQNNGV. The germline V and J ends were trimmed by 3 bases and 7 bases, with 15 bases remaining between them. CDR3 sequence: CASSFDGVPGEKLFF. CDR3 in DNA: TGTGCCAGCAGCTTCGACGGGGTCCCAGGTGAAAAACTGTTTTTT.

This chain links TRBV19 with TRBJ2-2; TRBD1 aligns across 8 bases. The germline CDR1 and CDR2 sequences are LNHDA and SQIVND (reference sequence). V shed 5 bases and J 7 bases; nucleotides not matched to a gene: 6. The CDR3 is 14 residues long. For the CDR3, the DNA is TGTGCCAGTAGTCGACAGGGGTTTAACGGGGAGCTGTTTTTT. Its protein is CASSRQGFNGELFF.

The chain has TRBV7-2 and TRBJ1-1; 8 bases map to TRBD1. The CDR3 has 15 amino acids. The V gene end was trimmed by 2 bases and the J gene end by 4 bases; junction bases not matched to a gene: 6. CDR1 SGHTA and CDR2 FQGNSA come from the germline V gene. The CDR3 bases are TGTGCCAGCAGCTTATACCAGGGGGCTGGCACTGAAGCTTTCTTT. It translates to CASSLYQGAGTEAFF.

The chain is built from TRBV10-3 and TRBJ1-1, with TRBD1 as a possible D gene (5 bases). Germline CDR1 ENHRY, CDR2 SYGVKD. The V and J ends lost 3 bases and 4 bases respectively, with 12 bases between them. The CDR3 consists of 14 residues. In nucleotides, the CDR3 is TGTGCCATCAGTGACACAGGCGTGGGCACTGAAGCTTTCTTT. Translated, it gives CAISDTGVGTEAFF.

This clonotype was detected only a few times. The chain employs TRBV30 and TRBJ1-5; tentatively, D is TRBD1 (5 bases). Trimming removed 2 bases at V and 5 bases at J, with 13 bases between. This CDR3 has 14 amino acids. CDR1 and CDR2 from the germline V gene are GTSNPN and SVGIG (reference sequence). Here the CDR3 reads CAWSFGRADQPQHF. The CDR3 DNA follows: TGTGCCTGGAGTTTCGGCAGGGCGGATCAGCCCCAGCATTTT.

This clonotype was seen a few times. The chain recombines TRBV20-1 with TRBJ2-2, with 11 bases that match TRBD2. This CDR3 spans 16 amino acids. V was clipped by 3 bases and J by 5 bases; unmatched bases: 8. Looked up from germline, CDR1 is DFQATT and CDR2 is SNEGSKA (reference sequence). The CDR3 nucleotides read TGCAGTGCTAGGGACGTAGCGGGAGGGCGGACCGGGGAGCTGTTTTTT. Protein: CSARDVAGGRTGELFF.

This clonotype was observed a single time. At one boundary the junction diverges from the germline segment, which might be a read error. This rearrangement joins TRBV18 to TRBJ1-1, with 9 nucleotides matching TRBD1. Germline loops: CDR1 KGHSH, CDR2 LQKENI. The CDR3 is made up of 18 amino acids. CDR3 nucleotide sequence: TGTGCTAGCTCACCTCGACTAATTACAGGGGGCGAGAACACTGAAGCTTTCTTT. Translation gives CASSPRLITGGENTEAFF.

Only a few counts were recorded for this clonotype. This sequence joins TRBV7-9 and TRBJ2-3; no firm D call. Trimming cost V 1 base and J 2 bases, with 10 bases left between them. This CDR3 is 15 amino acids long. CDR1 and CDR2 from the germline V gene are SEHNR and FQNEAQ (reference sequence). The CDR3 loop is CASSLGAPATDTQYF. CDR3 in DNA: TGTGCCAGCAGCTTAGGGGCCCCCGCCACAGATACGCAGTATTTT.

The chain uses TRBV5-1 and TRBJ1-5; weak D call: TRBD1 (5 bases). CDR3 length: 15 amino acids. From germline, CDR1 is SGHRS and CDR2 YFSETQ. The ends were cut back, 4 bases at V and 3 bases at J, with 14 bases in the middle. The CDR3 loop reads CASSPRPGLNQPQHF. The CDR3 DNA is TGCGCCAGCAGCCCAAGACCAGGGCTCAATCAGCCCCAGCATTTT.

The V gene is TRBV11-2, the J gene TRBJ1-1; TRBD1 agrees at 8 bases. The ends lost 5 bases at V and 4 bases at J; junction bases unmatched: 12. The CDR3 extends over 16 amino acids. Germline CDR1 SGHAT, CDR2 FQNNGV. CDR3 residues: CASSPQDRGWGTEAFF. For the CDR3, the DNA is TGTGCCAGCAGCCCCCAAGACAGGGGCTGGGGCACTGAAGCTTTCTTT.

The chain combines TRBV7-9 with TRBJ2-3; 9 nucleotides align to TRBD1. CDR1 is SEHNR and CDR2 is FQNEAQ in the germline V gene (reference sequence). The V and J ends lost 3 bases and 0 bases, in that order; junction bases with no gene match: 13. CDR3 length: 19 residues. The CDR3 loop is CASSFGAGWTGVSTDTQYF. The CDR3 DNA is TGTGCCAGCAGCTTCGGCGCGGGGTGGACAGGGGTGAGCACAGATACGCAGTATTTT.

This clonotype appeared many times. This CDR3 is CASRASTGQLNQPQHF. The DNA of the CDR3 is TGTGCCAGCCGAGCTTCGACGGGACAGCTCAATCAGCCCCAGCATTTT. The chain carries TRBV6-1 and TRBJ1-5, with 7 bases lining up with TRBD1. Germline values: CDR1 MNHNS, CDR2 SASEGT. Unmatched junction bases numbered 13, after V lost 8 bases and J lost 3 bases. The CDR3 length is 16 residues.

The gene calls are TRBV18 and TRBJ2-7; possibly TRBD2 for D (5 bases). The germline V and J ends were trimmed by 2 bases and 2 bases, with 10 bases remaining between them. Germline V gene lookup returns CDR1 KGHSH and CDR2 LQKENI. The CDR3 runs to 14 residues. The CDR3 nucleotides read TGTGCCAGCTCACCAAGTCGGGATGCCTACGAGCAGTACTTC. This codes for CASSPSRDAYEQYF.

The V and J genes are TRBV18 and TRBJ1-1, with a possible D match to TRBD1 (5 bases). The CDR3 sequence is 15 residues long. The ends were cut back, 0 bases at V and 3 bases at J, with 11 bases in the middle. Germline V lookup: CDR1 KGHSH, CDR2 LQKENI. The DNA of the CDR3 is TGTGCCAGCTCACCACCGGGGCGAAGCGACACTGAAGCTTTCTTT. Protein: CASSPPGRSDTEAFF.

This clonotype was found many times. The chain employs TRBV14 and TRBJ2-7; possibly TRBD2 for D (5 bases). The CDR3 is made up of 13 amino acids. The germline V gene has CDR1 SGHDN and CDR2 FVKESK. Trimming took off 5 bases at V and 5 bases at J, with 13 bases between the two ends. CDR3 residues: CASSFSGINEQYF. The CDR3 nucleotides are TGTGCCAGCAGCTTCTCCGGGATCAACGAGCAGTACTTC. The full variable domain, in which reference TRBV14 and TRBJ2-7 provide the parts outside the CDR3, is EAGVTQFPSHSVIEKGQTVTLRCDPISGHDNLYWYRRVMGKEIKFLLHFVKESKQDESGMPNNRFLAERTGGTYSTLKVQPAELEDSGVYFCASSFSGINEQYFGPGTRLTVT.